This T cell receptor beta chain stems from a study of cytomegalovirus exposure and HLA in healthy donors. Study findings and constraints: The authors later linked a missense DCLRE1C variant to TCR beta V- and J-gene trimming. Earlier analysis yielded a pattern in which most TCR beta V segments were productive about 90% or about 30% of the time. Among TCR beta chains of equal frequency, HLA-associated ones were more clonally expanded in a later analysis.

About this clone itself: Its antigen remains unidentified. At one end, the junction sequence differs from germline, possibly due to a read error.

Primers included in the PCR were 60 Vbeta and 13 Jbeta primers. The table came from immunoSEQ multiplex PCR; TCRdb's copy has only in-frame clones and leaves some out. This repertoire shows about 130,000 clones, about 68% found once; its top ten account for approximately 1.6%. This CDR3 is 13 amino acids long. CDR1 MNHNS and CDR2 SASEGT come from the germline V gene. The genes are TRBV6-1 and TRBJ1-2; 9 bases agree with TRBD1. The receptor's source is a human donor in good health. The material sequenced was PBMCs. The CDR3 is CANSTGGLGGYTF. In DNA, the CDR3 is TGTGCCAACAGTACAGGGGGCCTTGGGGGCTACACCTTC.